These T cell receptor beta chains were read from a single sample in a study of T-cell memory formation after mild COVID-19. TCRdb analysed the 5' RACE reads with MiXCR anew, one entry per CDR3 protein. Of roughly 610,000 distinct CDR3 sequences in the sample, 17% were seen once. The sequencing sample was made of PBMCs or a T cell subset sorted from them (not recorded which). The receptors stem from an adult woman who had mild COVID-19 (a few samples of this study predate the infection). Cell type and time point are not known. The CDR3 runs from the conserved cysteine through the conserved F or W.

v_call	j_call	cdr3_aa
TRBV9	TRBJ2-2	CASSARSATAGVRTGELFF
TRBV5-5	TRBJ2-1	CASNPGGRQKEQFF
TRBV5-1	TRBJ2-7	CASSPGQGRTYEQYF
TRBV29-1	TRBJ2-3	CSVAGLAADTQYF
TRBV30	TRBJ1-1	CAWSWDHTEAFF
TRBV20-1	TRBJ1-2	CSAARQAFSATPNYGYTF
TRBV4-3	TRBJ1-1	CASSQDGEGNTEAFF
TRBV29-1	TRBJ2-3	CSVGGLETQYF
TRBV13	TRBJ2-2	CASSIRDRGLGTGELFF
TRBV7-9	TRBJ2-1	CASSAPRTGGYNEQFF